A selection of T cell receptor beta chains follows, all from one sample in a study of T cell changes during pregnancy in multiple sclerosis. Generated by immunoSEQ multiplex PCR, the TCRdb table keeps only in-frame clones and is missing some. In the table there are about 70,000 clones, approximately 94% of which are singletons. The sequencing used peripheral blood, collected in the third trimester of pregnancy. The receptor source for this set is a female donor with multiple sclerosis, enrolled in a pregnancy study. The CDR3 runs from the conserved cysteine through the conserved F or W. D genes are given only for firm matches. Size is stated for part of the rows, as once, few or many counts, or as a class when the clone is expanded.

abundance	j_gene	d_gene	v_gene	CDR3aa	CDR3nt
-	TRBJ1-2	TRBD1	TRBV5-1	CASRWTGALEGYTF	TGCGCCAGCAGATGGACAGGGGCTCTCGAGGGCTACACCTTC
once	TRBJ2-3	TRBD2	TRBV19	CASREGLAASSDTQYF	TGTGCCAGTAGAGAAGGGCTAGCGGCTTCCTCAGATACGCAGTATTTT
once	TRBJ2-2	-	TRBV7-9	CASSLGGQYTGELFF	TGTGCCAGCAGCTTAGGGGGCCAGTACACCGGGGAGCTGTTTTTT
-	TRBJ2-1	-	TRBV5-4	CASSLDGWSSYNEQFF	TGTGCCAGCAGCTTGGACGGATGGAGCTCCTACAATGAGCAGTTCTTC
-	TRBJ2-7	TRBD2	TRBV5-1	CASSLAGGAYEQYF	TGCGCCAGCAGCTTAGCGGGAGGGGCCTACGAGCAGTACTTC
-	TRBJ2-7	-	TRBV28	CASSLRQLEQYF	TGTGCCAGCAGTTTACGACAGCTCGAGCAGTACTTC
-	TRBJ2-7	-	TRBV28	CASSFGFRRAFLEEEQYF	TGTGCCAGCAGTTTTGGGTTTAGGCGGGCTTTTTTGGAGGAAGAGCAGTACTTC
-	TRBJ2-1	-	TRBV29-1	CSVATSYSYNEQFF	TGCAGCGTCGCGACATCCTACTCCTACAATGAGCAGTTCTTC
-	TRBJ2-3	-	TRBV21-1	CASPPSTDTQYF	TGTGCCAGCCCTCCCTCCACAGATACGCAGTATTTT
-	TRBJ1-1	-	TRBV28	CASSTGVNTEAFF	TGTGCCAGCAGTACCGGTGTGAACACTGAAGCTTTCTTT
-	TRBJ2-5	TRBD2	TRBV7-9	CASSSGLAGSWSNAETQYF	TGTGCCAGCAGCTCGGGACTAGCGGGGTCCTGGTCAAATGCGGAGACCCAGTACTTC
once	TRBJ2-4	-	TRBV6-1	CASLESSMDIQYF	TGTGCCAGCTTAGAATCGTCCATGGACATTCAGTACTTC
once	TRBJ2-3	-	TRBV14	CASSPPGLPGLDTQYF	TGTGCCAGCAGCCCGCCGGGACTTCCTGGGTTGGATACGCAGTATTTT
-	TRBJ2-7	TRBD1	TRBV28	CASDGQGRVEQYF	TGTGCCAGCGATGGACAGGGGAGGGTAGAGCAGTACTTC
-	TRBJ2-7	-	TRBV19	CASSIDRVGSAYEQYF	TGTGCCAGTAGTATAGATAGGGTGGGGAGCGCCTACGAGCAGTACTTC
-	TRBJ2-1	TRBD2	TRBV4-1	CASSQTSGDYNEQFF	TGCGCCAGCAGCCAAACTAGCGGGGACTACAATGAGCAGTTCTTC
-	TRBJ1-5	-	TRBV5-1	CASSLGQSNQPQHF	TGCGCCAGCAGCTTGGGACAGTCTAATCAGCCCCAGCATTTT
-	TRBJ2-2	TRBD1	TRBV7-2	CASSLQGTGRTGELFF	TGTGCCAGCAGCTTACAAGGGACAGGGCGGACCGGGGAGCTGTTTTTT
few	TRBJ1-2	-	TRBV2	CASSEQVGPYGYTF	TGTGCCAGCAGTGAACAGGTTGGGCCCTATGGCTACACCTTC
-	TRBJ2-1	TRBD2	TRBV9	CASSDLAGDRYNEQFF	TGTGCCAGCAGCGACCTAGCGGGAGACCGCTACAATGAGCAGTTCTTC
-	TRBJ2-5	-	TRBV21-1	CASSKPGTGGKETQYF	TGTGCCAGCAGCAAACCCGGGACAGGGGGCAAGGAGACCCAGTACTTC
-	TRBJ2-1	-	TRBV28	CASTTGGTPNEQFF	TGTGCCAGCACCACCGGAGGGACTCCAAATGAGCAGTTCTTC
-	TRBJ1-2	-	TRBV28	CASSSFYNYGYTF	TGTGCCAGCAGCTCCTTTTATAACTATGGCTACACCTTC
-	TRBJ2-7	-	TRBV11-2	CASSLRGTSYEQYF	TGTGCCAGCAGCTTACGCGGGACGAGCTACGAGCAGTACTTC
-	TRBJ1-5	-	TRBV19	CASSIEGGGRQPQHF	TGTGCCAGTAGTATCGAGGGTGGAGGGCGTCAGCCCCAGCATTTT
-	TRBJ2-1	TRBD2	TRBV7-7	CASSLFRGPREAAYNEQFF	TGTGCCAGCAGCTTATTTCGCGGGCCCCGGGAGGCCGCTTACAATGAGCAGTTCTTC
-	TRBJ2-7	-	TRBV18	CASSPGGTVGTYEQYF	TGTGCCAGCTCACCCGGAGGGACAGTCGGAACCTACGAGCAGTACTTC
-	TRBJ2-7	TRBD2	TRBV7-9	CASSWGLADSYEQYF	TGTGCCAGCAGCTGGGGACTAGCGGACTCCTACGAGCAGTACTTC
-	TRBJ1-4	-	TRBV5-1	CASSTLTEEGEKLFF	TGCGCCAGCAGCACCCTGACAGAGGAAGGCGAAAAACTGTTTTTT
-	TRBJ2-6	-	TRBV30	CAGTGGANVLTF	TGTGCCGGCACAGGGGGGGCCAACGTCCTGACTTTC
-	TRBJ2-7	-	TRBV10-3	CAITSDTSYEQYF	TGTGCCATCACTAGCGACACCTCCTACGAGCAGTACTTC
-	TRBJ2-5	TRBD2	TRBV9	CASSVTAGAVETQYF	TGTGCCAGCAGCGTCACAGCGGGAGCGGTTGAGACCCAGTACTTC
-	TRBJ1-5	-	TRBV19	CASRLVPGFSNQPQHF	TGTGCCAGTAGACTCGTTCCAGGGTTCAGCAATCAGCCCCAGCATTTT
-	TRBJ1-4	-	TRBV21-1	CASSTTGTGQGGGEKLFF	TGTGCCAGCAGCACTACCGGGACAGGGCAGGGGGGTGGTGAAAAACTGTTTTTT
-	TRBJ2-1	TRBD2	TRBV27	CASSPWTSGMEQFF	TGTGCCAGCAGTCCCTGGACTAGCGGGATGGAGCAGTTCTTC
once	TRBJ1-3	-	TRBV6-5	CASRRQESSGNTIYF	TGTGCCAGCAGGAGACAGGAAAGCTCTGGAAACACCATATATTTT
-	TRBJ2-7	-	TRBV4-1	CASSQDLARSYEQYF	TGCGCCAGCAGCCAAGATCTGGCCCGTTCCTACGAGCAGTACTTC
-	TRBJ2-3	-	TRBV13	CASSLGGQAYQYF	TGTGCCAGCAGCTTAGGGGGGCAAGCCTACCAGTATTTT
-	TRBJ2-2	TRBD2	TRBV9	CASSVGLAENTGELFF	TGTGCCAGCAGCGTAGGACTAGCGGAGAACACCGGGGAGCTGTTTTTT
-	TRBJ2-1	-	TRBV5-1	CASRVIAVTYNEQFF	TGCGCCAGCAGGGTAATAGCGGTTACCTACAATGAGCAGTTCTTC
-	TRBJ2-6	-	TRBV5-1	CASSLDRPGANVLTF	TGCGCCAGCAGCTTGGACAGGCCTGGGGCCAACGTCCTGACTTTC
-	TRBJ2-1	TRBD2	TRBV10-1	CASSESGGREQFF	TGCGCCAGCAGTGAGTCGGGAGGGCGGGAGCAGTTCTTC
-	TRBJ2-5	-	TRBV10-3	CAIKGEETQYF	TGTGCCATCAAGGGAGAGGAGACCCAGTACTTC
-	TRBJ1-4	-	TRBV28	CASSFTGTSNEKLFF	TGTGCCAGCAGTTTCACAGGGACATCTAATGAAAAACTGTTTTTT
-	TRBJ2-5	-	TRBV27	CASSYLGAAETQYF	TGTGCCAGCAGTTACCTGGGGGCTGCTGAGACCCAGTACTTC
-	TRBJ1-1	-	TRBV7-2	CASSLGPVVNTEAFF	TGTGCCAGCAGCTTAGGTCCGGTAGTGAACACTGAAGCTTTCTTT
-	TRBJ2-3	TRBD2	TRBV19	CASSIEEREWNTQYF	TGTGCCAGTAGTATAGAGGAGCGGGAGTGGAATACGCAGTATTTT
-	TRBJ2-2	-	TRBV5-1	CASSFSGEGGELFF	TGCGCCAGCAGCTTTTCGGGAGAAGGCGGGGAGCTGTTTTTT
once	TRBJ2-5	-	TRBV6-5	CASSYSARETQYF	TGTGCCAGCAGTTACTCCGCGCGGGAGACCCAGTACTTC
-	TRBJ2-1	TRBD2	TRBV5-1	CASAPVPSGRFQYNEQFF	TGCGCCAGCGCACCCGTCCCTAGCGGGAGATTTCAGTACAATGAGCAGTTCTTC
-	TRBJ1-1	-	TRBV5-1	CASSPSPGLSTEAFF	TGCGCCAGCAGCCCCAGCCCAGGGTTGAGCACTGAAGCTTTCTTT
-	TRBJ1-1	-	TRBV6-6	CASTEGGSFAEAFF	TGTGCCAGCACCGAAGGGGGTTCTTTCGCTGAAGCTTTCTTT
-	TRBJ1-2	TRBD1	TRBV19	CASSTDRGLGYGYTF	TGTGCCAGTAGTACCGACAGGGGGCTTGGCTATGGCTACACCTTC
few	TRBJ2-3	-	TRBV2	CASSGASDTQYF	TGTGCCAGCAGTGGCGCTTCAGATACGCAGTATTTT
-	TRBJ2-7	-	TRBV6-5	CASSYAGESYEQYF	TGTGCCAGCAGTTACGCCGGGGAATCCTACGAGCAGTACTTC
-	TRBJ2-7	TRBD1	TRBV27	CASSLRTGKEQYF	TGTGCCAGCAGTTTACGGACAGGGAAGGAGCAGTACTTC
-	TRBJ2-1	-	TRBV27	CASSLITASYNEQFF	TGTGCCAGCAGTTTAATAACAGCTTCCTACAATGAGCAGTTCTTC
-	TRBJ2-5	TRBD2	TRBV9	CASSVGPSGPQETQYF	TGTGCCAGCAGCGTAGGCCCTAGCGGGCCTCAAGAGACCCAGTACTTC
-	TRBJ1-1	-	TRBV7-9	CASSLEQGGAFF	TGTGCCAGCAGCTTAGAACAGGGCGGCGCTTTCTTT